This entry lists 14 T cell receptor beta chains sequenced from one sample in a study of CD8+ T cells in alopecia areata. As the sequencing template, cDNA was produced by extracting RNA and reverse transcribing it. The repertoire was sequenced with immunoSEQ multiplex PCR; TCRdb's copy has only in-frame clones and lacks some. The sample consists of thousands of clones, around 69% of them appearing once. In alopecia areata patients, both lesional scalp punch biopsies and peripheral blood were collected. The sample in question was skin, obtained at week 0. Receptors originate from a human donor with alopecia areata.

The chain recombines TRBV5-5 with TRBJ1-4, with 11 bases lining up with TRBD1. Germline V CDR1 and CDR2: SGHKS, YYEKEE (reference sequence). This CDR3 region has 14 residues. The V and J ends lost 6 bases and 8 bases, in that order; junction bases with no gene match: 6. The CDR3 region has the DNA TGTGCCAGCACCGGGACAGGGGGAGGCGAAAAACTGTTTTTT. Encoded protein: CASTGTGGGEKLFF.

CDR3 in amino acids: CASSPGQGSYEQYF. In DNA form, the CDR3 reads TGCGCCAGCAGCCCGGGACAGGGGTCCTACGAGCAGTACTTC. The V gene is TRBV5-1, the J gene TRBJ2-7, with 10 bases identical to TRBD1. The CDR3 has 14 amino acids. The V gene's germline CDR1 is SGHRS and CDR2 YFSETQ. V shed 4 bases, J shed 1 base, and the junction held 2 bases outside the gene matches.

The gene calls are TRBV27 and TRBJ2-1; D gene uncertain. CDR1 is MNHEY and CDR2 is SMNVEV in the germline V gene (reference sequence). V was cut by 6 bases and J by 5 bases, with 11 bases left in between. This CDR3 spans 13 amino acids. The CDR3, as DNA: TGTGCCAGCAGCCCCCGAGTGGACAATGAGCAGTTCTTC. This translates into CASSPRVDNEQFF.

DNA of the CDR3: TGTGCCAGCAGCTCAGAGCGGGGCAGGGGGACCTACGAGCAGTACTTC. Translating gives CASSSERGRGTYEQYF. The rearrangement joins TRBV5-4 to TRBJ2-7; D may match TRBD1 or TRBD2 (7 bases each). V lost 3 bases to trimming and J lost 2 bases, with 18 bases between them. Germline values: CDR1 SGHNT, CDR2 YYREEE (reference sequence). The CDR3 length is 16 residues.

The chain joins TRBV5-1 to TRBJ2-6; D is undetermined. V was shortened by 0 bases and J by 2 bases, with 15 bases between the two germline ends. Germline V gene sequence: CDR1 SGHRS, CDR2 YFSETQ. This CDR3 has 18 amino acids. The CDR3, as DNA: TGCGCCAGCAGCTTGGCAGGTGAACTCGGCGCTGGGGCCAACGTCCTGACTTTC. Protein: CASSLAGELGAGANVLTF.

This clone was recorded once. The chain combines TRBV30 with TRBJ2-7, with D perhaps TRBD1 or TRBD2 (5 bases each). Per the germline V gene, CDR1 is GTSNPN and CDR2 is SVGIG (reference sequence). Trimming pared 5 bases from V and 2 bases from J, leaving 16 bases between. The CDR3 sequence is 14 residues long. The CDR3: CAWGGTSGPYEQYF. CDR3 in DNA: TGTGCCTGGGGTGGGACCTCCGGCCCCTACGAGCAGTACTTC.

The genes are TRBV30 and TRBJ1-1, with unresolved D. CDR3 length: 11 residues. Between the trimmed V and J ends, which lost 0 bases and 4 bases, there was a span of 3 bases. The V gene's germline CDR1 is GTSNPN and CDR2 SVGIG (reference sequence). The chain's CDR3 is CAWSVGTEAFF. For the CDR3, the DNA is TGTGCCTGGAGTGTGGGCACTGAAGCTTTCTTT.

This sequence joins TRBV4-3 and TRBJ2-2; 7 bases are shared with TRBD2. V shed 2 bases, J shed 2 bases, and the junction held 14 bases outside the gene matches. This CDR3 contains 19 residues. Germline V gives CDR1 LGHNA, CDR2 YSLEER. This CDR3 is CASSQRPQIAGPNTGELFF. DNA for the CDR3: TGCGCCAGCAGCCAACGACCCCAGATAGCGGGCCCCAACACCGGGGAGCTGTTTTTT.

This clone was seen only a few times. This rearrangement joins TRBV6-1 to TRBJ1-4, with D possibly being TRBD1 (6 bases). Per germline, CDR1 MNHNS and CDR2 SASEGT. Trimming shortened V by 8 bases and J by 8 bases, and 18 bases separated the two germline ends. This CDR3 is built from 14 residues. Here the CDR3 reads CASGVTGRSEKLFF. CDR3 DNA: TGTGCCAGCGGAGTCACAGGGCGAAGCGAAAAACTGTTTTTT.

V and J are TRBV6-5 and TRBJ2-7; 8 nucleotides line up with TRBD1. Germline assignment: CDR1 MNHEY and CDR2 SVGAGI. This CDR3 is 12 amino acids long. V shed 6 bases and J 4 bases; nucleotides not matched to a gene: 2. The CDR3 is CASRTGAYEQYF. The DNA for the CDR3 is TGTGCCAGCAGGACAGGGGCGTACGAGCAGTACTTC.

Details on this clone: This CDR3 is also generated by other DNA sequences in the sample. The rearrangement joins TRBV6-6 to TRBJ1-5; the D gene is possibly TRBD1 (5 bases). The CDR3 sequence is 16 residues long. CDR1 and CDR2 (germline): MNHNY, SVGAGI (reference sequence). V dropped 2 bases and J dropped 0 bases, with 11 bases sitting between them. The CDR3 nucleotides read TGTGCCAGCAGTTACGCTAGGGGCCTTAGCAATCAGCCCCAGCATTTT. Translated, it gives CASSYARGLSNQPQHF.

This clone was observed a handful of times. The rearrangement uses TRBV7-3 and TRBJ1-1, with 8 positions matching TRBD1. The germline V gene has CDR1 SGHTA and CDR2 FQGTGA. Losses at the gene ends were 5 bases for V and 1 base for J; bases not matched to a gene: 6. This CDR3 contains 15 residues. CDR3 region: CASSPRGTGNTEAFF. The CDR3 DNA is TGTGCCAGCAGCCCAAGGGGGACAGGGAACACTGAAGCTTTCTTT.

This chain connects TRBV7-7 to TRBJ1-4; D is unclear. The CDR3 consists of 13 residues. Trimming cost V 5 bases and J 5 bases, with 9 bases left between them. Germline loops: CDR1 SSHAT, CDR2 FNYEAQ (reference sequence). The CDR3 is CASSVGGNEKLFF. CDR3 sequence (DNA): TGTGCCAGCAGCGTAGGCGGGAATGAAAAACTGTTTTTT.

The gene calls are TRBV2 and TRBJ1-5; D gene ambiguous. Germline values: CDR1 SNHLY, CDR2 FYNNEI. Trimming stripped 4 bases from V and 0 bases from J, with 7 bases between. The CDR3 contains 14 residues. The CDR3 coding sequence is TGTGCCAGCAGTGCTATCTCTAGCAATCAGCCCCAGCATTTT. Residues: CASSAISSNQPQHF.